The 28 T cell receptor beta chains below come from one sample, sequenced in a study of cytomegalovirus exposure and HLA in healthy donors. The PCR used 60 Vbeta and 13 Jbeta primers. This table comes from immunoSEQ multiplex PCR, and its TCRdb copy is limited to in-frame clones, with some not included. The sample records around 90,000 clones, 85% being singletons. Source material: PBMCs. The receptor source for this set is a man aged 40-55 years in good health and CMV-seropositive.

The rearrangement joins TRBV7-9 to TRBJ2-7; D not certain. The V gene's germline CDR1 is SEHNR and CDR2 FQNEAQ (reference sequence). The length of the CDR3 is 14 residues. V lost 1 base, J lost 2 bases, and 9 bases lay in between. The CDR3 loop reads CASSLVVPPYEQYF. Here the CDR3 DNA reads TGTGCCAGCAGCTTAGTTGTCCCTCCCTACGAGCAGTACTTC.

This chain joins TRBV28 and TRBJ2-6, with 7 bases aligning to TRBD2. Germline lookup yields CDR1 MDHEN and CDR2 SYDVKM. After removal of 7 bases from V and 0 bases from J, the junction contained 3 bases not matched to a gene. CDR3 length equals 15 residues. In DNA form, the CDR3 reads TGTGCCAGCAATTCGGGGGGCTCTGGGGCCAACGTCCTGACTTTC. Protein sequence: CASNSGGSGANVLTF.

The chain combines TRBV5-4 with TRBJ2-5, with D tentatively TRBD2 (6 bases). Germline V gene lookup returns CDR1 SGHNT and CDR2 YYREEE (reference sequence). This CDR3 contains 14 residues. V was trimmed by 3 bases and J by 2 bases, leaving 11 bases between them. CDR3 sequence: CASSSAGGQETQYF. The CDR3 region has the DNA TGTGCCAGCAGCTCGGCCGGGGGACAAGAGACCCAGTACTTC.

Written as DNA, the CDR3 is TGTGCCAGCAATGGACTCAGCACAGATACGCAGTATTTT. It yields the protein CASNGLSTDTQYF. The chain has TRBV6-6 and TRBJ2-3, with TRBD2 as a possible D gene (5 bases). V was shortened by 7 bases and J by 0 bases, with 8 bases between the two germline ends. Germline V gives CDR1 MNHNY, CDR2 SVGAGI (reference sequence). This CDR3 is 13 amino acids long.

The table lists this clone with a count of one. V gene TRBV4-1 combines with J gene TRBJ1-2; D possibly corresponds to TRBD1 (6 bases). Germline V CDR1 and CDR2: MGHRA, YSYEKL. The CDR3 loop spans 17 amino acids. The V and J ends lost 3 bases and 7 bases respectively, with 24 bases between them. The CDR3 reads CASSHLRGGGPSFGYTF. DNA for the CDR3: TGCGCCAGCAGCCACCTCCGCGGCGGGGGCCCTTCTTTTGGCTACACCTTC.

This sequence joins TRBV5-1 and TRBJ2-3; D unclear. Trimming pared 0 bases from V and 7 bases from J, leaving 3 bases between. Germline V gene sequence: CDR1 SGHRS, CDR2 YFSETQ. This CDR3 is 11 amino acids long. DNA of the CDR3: TGCGCCAGCAGCTTGGACTATACGCAGTATTTT. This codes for CASSLDYTQYF. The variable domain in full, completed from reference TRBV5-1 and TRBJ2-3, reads KAGVTQTPRYLIKTRGQQVTLSCSPISGHRSVSWYQQTPGQGLQFLFEYFSETQRNKGNFPGRFSGRQFSNSRSEMNVSTLELGDSALYLCASSLDYTQYFGPGTRLTVL.

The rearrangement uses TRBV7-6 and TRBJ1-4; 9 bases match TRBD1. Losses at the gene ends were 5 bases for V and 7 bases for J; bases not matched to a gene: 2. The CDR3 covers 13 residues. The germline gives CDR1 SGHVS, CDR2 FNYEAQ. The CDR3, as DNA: TGTGCCAGCAGCAGGGACAGGGCTGAAAAACTGTTTTTT. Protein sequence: CASSRDRAEKLFF. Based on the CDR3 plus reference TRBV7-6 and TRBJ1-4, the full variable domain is GAGVSQSPRYKVTKRGQDVALRCDPISGHVSLYWYRQALGQGPEFLTYFNYEAQQDKSGLPNDRFSAERPEGSISTLTIQRTEQRDSAMYRCASSRDRAEKLFFGSGTQLSVL.

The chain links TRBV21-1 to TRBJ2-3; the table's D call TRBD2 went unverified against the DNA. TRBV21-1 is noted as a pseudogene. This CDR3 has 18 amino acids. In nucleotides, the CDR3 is TGTGCCAGCAGCAAGCGACTAGCGGGGGGGCCAGGCACAGATACGCAGTATTTT. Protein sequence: CASSKRLAGGPGTDTQYF.

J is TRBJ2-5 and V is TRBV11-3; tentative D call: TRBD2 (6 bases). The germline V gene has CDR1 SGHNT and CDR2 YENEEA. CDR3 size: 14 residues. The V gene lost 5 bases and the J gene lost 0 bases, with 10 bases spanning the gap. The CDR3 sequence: CASSHAGHQETQYF. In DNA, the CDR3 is TGTGCCAGCAGCCACGCGGGGCACCAAGAGACCCAGTACTTC.

As DNA, the CDR3 is TGTGCCAGCAGACGGACTAGCGGAGCCTACGAGCAGTACTTC. Amino acids: CASRRTSGAYEQYF. V is TRBV7-2 and J is TRBJ2-7; 10 bases are shared with TRBD2. Trimming cost V 6 bases and J 2 bases; bases outside gene matches: 4. The CDR3 is made up of 14 amino acids. Germline CDR1 reads SGHTA; CDR2 reads FQGNSA.

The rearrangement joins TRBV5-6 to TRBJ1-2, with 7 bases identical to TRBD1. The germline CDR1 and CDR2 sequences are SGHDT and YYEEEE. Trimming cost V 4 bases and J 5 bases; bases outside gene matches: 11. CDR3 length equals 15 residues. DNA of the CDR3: TGTGCCAGCAGCCTGGAAACCCTGGGACAGTATGGCTACACCTTC. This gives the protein CASSLETLGQYGYTF. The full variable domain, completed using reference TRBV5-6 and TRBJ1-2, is DAGVTQSPTHLIKTRGQQVTLRCSPKSGHDTVSWYQQALGQGPQFIFQYYEEEERQRGNFPDRFSGHQFPNYSSELNVNALLLGDSALYLCASSLETLGQYGYTFGSGTRLTVV.

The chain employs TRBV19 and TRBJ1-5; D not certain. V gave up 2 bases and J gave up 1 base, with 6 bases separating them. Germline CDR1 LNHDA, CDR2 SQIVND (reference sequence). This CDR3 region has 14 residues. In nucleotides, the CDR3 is TGTGCCAGTAGTATAAGAGGGAGCAATCAGCCCCAGCATTTT. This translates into CASSIRGSNQPQHF.

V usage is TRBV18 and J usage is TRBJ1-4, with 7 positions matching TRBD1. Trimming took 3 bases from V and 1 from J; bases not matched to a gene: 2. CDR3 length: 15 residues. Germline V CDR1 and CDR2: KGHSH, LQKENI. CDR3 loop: CASSPRQGTNEKLFF. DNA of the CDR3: TGTGCCAGCTCACCCCGACAGGGAACTAATGAAAAACTGTTTTTT.

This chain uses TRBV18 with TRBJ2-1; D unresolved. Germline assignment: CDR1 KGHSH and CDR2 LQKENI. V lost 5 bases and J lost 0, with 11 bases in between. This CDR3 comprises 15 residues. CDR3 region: CASSFLESSYNEQFF. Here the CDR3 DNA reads TGTGCCAGCTCATTCCTGGAGAGCTCCTACAATGAGCAGTTCTTC.

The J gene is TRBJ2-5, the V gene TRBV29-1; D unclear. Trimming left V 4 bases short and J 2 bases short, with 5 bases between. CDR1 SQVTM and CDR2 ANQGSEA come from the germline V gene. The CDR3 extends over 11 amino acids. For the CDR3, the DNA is TGCAGCGTTGCCCCGCAAGAGACCCAGTACTTC. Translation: CSVAPQETQYF.

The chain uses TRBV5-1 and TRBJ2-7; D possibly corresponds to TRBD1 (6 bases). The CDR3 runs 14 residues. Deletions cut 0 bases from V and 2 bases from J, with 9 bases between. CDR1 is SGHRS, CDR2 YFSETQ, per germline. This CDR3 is CASSLGTATYEQYF. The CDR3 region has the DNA TGCGCCAGCAGCTTGGGGACAGCCACCTACGAGCAGTACTTC.

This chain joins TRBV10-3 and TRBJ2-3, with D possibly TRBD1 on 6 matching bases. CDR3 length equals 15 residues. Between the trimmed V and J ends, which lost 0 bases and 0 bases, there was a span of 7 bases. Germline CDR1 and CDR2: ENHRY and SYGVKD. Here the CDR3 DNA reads TGTGCCATCAGTGAGTCGGGGGCTAGCACAGATACGCAGTATTTT. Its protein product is CAISESGASTDTQYF.

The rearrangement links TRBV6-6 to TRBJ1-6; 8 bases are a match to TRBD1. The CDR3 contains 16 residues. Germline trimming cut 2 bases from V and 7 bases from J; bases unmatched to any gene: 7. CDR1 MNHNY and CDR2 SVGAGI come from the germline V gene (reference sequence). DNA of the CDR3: TGTGCCAGCAGTTACGGGGCAGGGGGCACAAATTCACCCCTCCACTTT. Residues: CASSYGAGGTNSPLHF.

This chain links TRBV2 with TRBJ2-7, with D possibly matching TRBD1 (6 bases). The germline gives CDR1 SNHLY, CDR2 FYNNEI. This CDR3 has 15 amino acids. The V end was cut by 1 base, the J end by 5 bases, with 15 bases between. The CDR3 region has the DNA TGTGCCAGCAGTGAAGTTGTAGTGGGGGCTCACGAGCAGTACTTC. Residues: CASSEVVVGAHEQYF.

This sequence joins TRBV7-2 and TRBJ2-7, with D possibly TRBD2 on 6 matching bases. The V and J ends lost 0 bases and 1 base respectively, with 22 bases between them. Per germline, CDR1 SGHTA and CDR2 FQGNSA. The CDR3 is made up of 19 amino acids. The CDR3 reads CASSLAASVYGGQSYEQYF. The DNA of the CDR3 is TGTGCCAGCAGCTTAGCGGCTAGCGTCTACGGAGGCCAATCCTACGAGCAGTACTTC.

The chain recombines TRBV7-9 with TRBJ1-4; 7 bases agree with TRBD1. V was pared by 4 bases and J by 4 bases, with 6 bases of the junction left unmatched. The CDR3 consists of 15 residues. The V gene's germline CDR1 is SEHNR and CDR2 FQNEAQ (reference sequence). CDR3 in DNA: TGTGCCAGCAGCTCGGGACAGACCTTTAATGAAAAACTGTTTTTT. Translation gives CASSSGQTFNEKLFF.

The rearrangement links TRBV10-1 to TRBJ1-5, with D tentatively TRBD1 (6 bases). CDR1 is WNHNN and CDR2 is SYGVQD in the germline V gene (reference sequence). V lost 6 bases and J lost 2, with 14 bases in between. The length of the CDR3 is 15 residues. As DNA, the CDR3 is TGCGCCAGCAGAACCAGGGGCCGCGGCAATCAGCCCCAGCATTTT. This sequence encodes CASRTRGRGNQPQHF.

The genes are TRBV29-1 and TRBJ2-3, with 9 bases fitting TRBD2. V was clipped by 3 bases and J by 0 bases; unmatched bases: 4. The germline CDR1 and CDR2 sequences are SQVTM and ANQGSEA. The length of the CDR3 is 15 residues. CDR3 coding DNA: TGCAGCGTTGATTCTAGCGGGATTAGCACAGATACGCAGTATTTT. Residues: CSVDSSGISTDTQYF.

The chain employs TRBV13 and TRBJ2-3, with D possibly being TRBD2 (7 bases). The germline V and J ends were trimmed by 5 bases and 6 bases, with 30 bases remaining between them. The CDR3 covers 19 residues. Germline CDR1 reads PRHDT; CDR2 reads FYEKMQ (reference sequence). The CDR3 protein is CASSPPRGGRVEPRDTQYF. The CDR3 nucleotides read TGTGCCAGCAGCCCCCCTAGGGGGGGGAGGGTCGAACCGCGGGATACGCAGTATTTT.

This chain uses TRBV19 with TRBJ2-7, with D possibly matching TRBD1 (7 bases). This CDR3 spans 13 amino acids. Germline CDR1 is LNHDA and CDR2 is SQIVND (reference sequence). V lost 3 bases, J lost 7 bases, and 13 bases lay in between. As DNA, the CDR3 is TGTGCCAGTAGTATGGACTACAGGGGAGAGCAGTACTTC. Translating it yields CASSMDYRGEQYF.

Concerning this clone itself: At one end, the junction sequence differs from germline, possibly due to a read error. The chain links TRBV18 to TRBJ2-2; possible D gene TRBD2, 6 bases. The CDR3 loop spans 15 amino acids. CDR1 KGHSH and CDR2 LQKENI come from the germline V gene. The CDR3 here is CASSPRKQNTGGLFF. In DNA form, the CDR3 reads TGTGCCAGCTCACCGAGGAAACAGAACACCGGGGGGCTGTTTTTT. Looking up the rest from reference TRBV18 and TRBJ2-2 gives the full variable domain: NAGVMQNPRHLVRRRGQEARLRCSPMKGHSHVYWYRQLPEEGLKFMVYLQKENIIDESGMPKERFSAEFPKEGPSILRIQQVVRGDSAAYFCASSPRKQNTGGLFFGEGSRLTVL.

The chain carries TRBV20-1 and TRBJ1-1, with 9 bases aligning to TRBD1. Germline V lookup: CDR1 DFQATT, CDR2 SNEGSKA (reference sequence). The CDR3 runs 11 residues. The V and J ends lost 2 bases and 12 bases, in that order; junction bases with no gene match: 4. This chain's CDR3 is CSARRDRETFF. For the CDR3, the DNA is TGCAGTGCTAGACGGGACAGGGAAACTTTCTTT.

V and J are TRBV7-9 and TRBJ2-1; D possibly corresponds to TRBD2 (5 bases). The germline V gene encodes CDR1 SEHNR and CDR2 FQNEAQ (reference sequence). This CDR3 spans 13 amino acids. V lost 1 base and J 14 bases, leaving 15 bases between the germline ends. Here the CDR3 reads CASSLDWAGGKFF. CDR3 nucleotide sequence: TGTGCCAGCAGCTTAGATTGGGCAGGAGGAAAGTTCTTC.